A selection of T cell receptor beta chains follows, all from one sample in a study of blood T cell repertoires in COVID-19. TCRdb keeps only in-frame clones here, not all; method: immunoSEQ multiplex PCR. The sample carries 200,000 to 300,000 clones, around four fifths recorded once. The specimen was peripheral blood. These receptor sequences come from a woman aged 70-85 years with acute or convalescent COVID-19. Both conserved end residues are part of each CDR3. Some rows mark clone size as missing; the rest say once, few, many or name a class of expanded clone.

V	size	J	CDR3
TRBV7-2	-	TRBJ2-5	CASSLNSQETQYF
TRBV7-9	-	TRBJ1-1	CASSFQGNTEAFF
TRBV25-1	-	TRBJ1-3	CASSLTSDSFSGNTIYF
TRBV7-6	-	TRBJ1-6	CASSLAGTNAHSPLHF
TRBV5-1	-	TRBJ2-7	CASSLEPGTGAYEQYF
TRBV4-2	-	TRBJ2-3	CASSPRLAGAGGTDTQYF
TRBV11-2	once	TRBJ2-7	CASSLSRQYEQYF
TRBV7-2	few	TRBJ2-1	CASSLGTSAHEQFF
TRBV6-5	-	TRBJ1-2	CASSYSGRNYGYTF
TRBV4-3	-	TRBJ2-3	CASSQVPLLAGETDTQYF
TRBV7-2	-	TRBJ2-2	CASSLAPSGGNTGELFF
TRBV6-2/TRBV6-3	-	TRBJ1-5	CASSYSRTRGNQPQHF
TRBV29-1	-	TRBJ1-1	CSVGSGNRKAFF
TRBV29-1	once	TRBJ2-7	CSVMTVTYEQYF
TRBV18	-	TRBJ1-1	CASSPGVEGLKAFF
TRBV4-2	-	TRBJ1-2	CASSVGSGGPNYGYTF
TRBV7-2	-	TRBJ2-2	CASSLIQGSTGELFF
TRBV21-1	-	TRBJ1-2	CASSSHWDSNYGYTF
TRBV18	-	TRBJ1-4	CASSRRQGPNEKLFF
TRBV6-6	few	TRBJ1-2	CASSDSVHGYTF
TRBV19	-	TRBJ2-2	CASNFKGGTGAAGELFF
TRBV2	-	TRBJ2-1	CASSSPGLAGDLEQFF
TRBV30	-	TRBJ1-5	CAWSRGGVSNQPQHF
TRBV5-5	-	TRBJ2-1	CASSKGQGVYNEQFF
TRBV28	-	TRBJ2-7	CASSLSRPAYEQYF
TRBV7-9	-	TRBJ2-2	CASSPSNTGELFF
TRBV7-9	-	TRBJ1-2	CASSLTFRDSYGYTF
TRBV6-2/TRBV6-3	-	TRBJ1-1	CASSSGQGRFMNTEAFF
TRBV7-8	-	TRBJ1-5	CASSLIASGRNSNQPQHF
TRBV10-3	once	TRBJ1-1	CAISESIMMAGIEAFF
TRBV5-1	once	TRBJ1-1	CASSSRGGNTEAFF
TRBV27	-	TRBJ2-5	CASSLSTSGGAQYF
TRBV7-9	-	TRBJ2-7	CASSLPQAYEQYF
TRBV7-2	once	TRBJ1-3	CASSLGLAGNTIYF
TRBV7-2	-	TRBJ1-2	CASSSRREGQGRGGYTF
TRBV6-1	-	TRBJ2-2	CASTRPDRAAGELFF
TRBV4-3	once	TRBJ1-1	CASSQFRGSDRRGEAFF
TRBV3-1/TRBV3-2	-	TRBJ2-5	CASSRTGPVFQETQYF
TRBV2	-	TRBJ1-1	CASGPLHATEAFF
TRBV2	-	TRBJ2-5	CASRRQEETQYF